This T cell receptor (beta chain) was found in a study of cytomegalovirus exposure and HLA in healthy donors. Notes on the study in general: Later on, analysis showed that most CMV-associated TCR beta chains appeared to be HLA-restricted. Researchers left out some V segments, among them TRBV6-2 and TRBV6-3, as indistinguishable.

The PCR was carried out with 60 Vbeta primers and 13 Jbeta primers. Profiled with immunoSEQ multiplex PCR; TCRdb holds only in-frame clones, not every one. There are fewer than 150,000 clones in the sample; approximately 80% occur only once, and around 5.9% lies in the top ten. Though probably carrying unrecorded immune exposures, donors were nominally healthy at sampling. A remark on this clone: What it binds is unknown.

Germline lookup yields CDR1 SGHNT and CDR2 YENEEA. The V gene lost 2 bases and the J gene lost 8 bases, with 13 bases spanning the gap. The CDR3 is 15 residues long. This chain uses TRBV11-3 with TRBJ1-6; D remains unclear. The sequence was collected from a woman aged 40 to 49 in good health and CMV-seropositive. Sequenced sample: PBMCs. CDR3 nucleotides: TGTGCCAGCAGCTTAAGGTTCAAAGCGGATTCACCCCTCCACTTT. Its translation is CASSLRFKADSPLHF.